What follows are 22 T cell receptor beta chains derived from one specimen sequenced in a study of blood T cell repertoires in COVID-19. Sequencing used immunoSEQ multiplex PCR; TCRdb keeps in-frame clones, though not all of them. The sample has 350,000 or so clones; about 87% are singletons. The sample consisted of peripheral blood. These receptor sequences come from a woman in her 30s with COVID-19, enrolled during active disease.

This chain links TRBV5-1 with TRBJ2-3; TRBD1 matches 7 bases. CDR1 is SGHRS and CDR2 is YFSETQ in the germline V gene. The CDR3 runs to 14 residues. The V and J ends lost 3 bases and 3 bases, in that order; junction bases with no gene match: 4. CDR3 protein: CASSSGQFTDTQYF. The DNA for the CDR3 is TGCGCCAGCAGCTCGGGACAGTTTACAGATACGCAGTATTTT.

This clone has only one observation. The chain is built from TRBV28 and TRBJ1-5; no clear D. Germline lookup yields CDR1 MDHEN and CDR2 SYDVKM. The V gene lost 3 bases and the J gene lost 4 bases, with 16 bases spanning the gap. The CDR3 spans 16 residues. In DNA, the CDR3 is TGTGCCAGCAGTTTCCCCCACGGGTCCATAAATCAGCCCCAGCATTTT. The encoded protein is CASSFPHGSINQPQHF.

The gene calls are TRBV11-2 and TRBJ1-3, with D hard to call. The V and J ends lost 8 bases and 3 bases respectively, with 17 bases between them. CDR1 is SGHAT and CDR2 is FQNNGV in the germline V gene. CDR3 length equals 15 residues. CDR3 in amino acids: CASRITRGYGNTIYF. CDR3 nucleotides: TGTGCCAGCCGTATTACACGGGGTTATGGAAACACCATATATTTT.

J is TRBJ2-6 and V is TRBV11-3; no reliable D call. CDR3 length equals 14 residues. V shed 4 bases and J shed 3 bases, with 7 bases lying between them. The germline gives CDR1 SGHNT, CDR2 YENEEA. CDR3 protein: CASSSGDGANVLTF. The CDR3 nucleotides read TGTGCCAGCAGCTCGGGTGATGGGGCCAACGTCCTGACTTTC.

This clone was detected only a few times. The CDR3 DNA is TGTGCCAGCAACACAGGGGGGACTGAAAAACTGTTTTTT. Translating gives CASNTGGTEKLFF. The chain uses TRBV2 and TRBJ1-4, with 8 positions matching TRBD1. In germline, CDR1 is SNHLY, CDR2 FYNNEI. The junction had 5 bases not matched to a gene; V was cut back by 7 bases and J by 7 bases. The CDR3 is 13 amino acids.

The rearrangement uses TRBV28 and TRBJ2-5, with D possibly being TRBD1 (6 bases). The CDR3 is 14 residues long. Trimming removed 5 bases at V and 1 base at J, with 11 bases between. The germline gives CDR1 MDHEN, CDR2 SYDVKM. This CDR3 is CASSLGQIQETQYF. CDR3 sequence (DNA): TGTGCCAGCAGTCTAGGACAGATCCAAGAGACCCAGTACTTC.

The chain couples TRBV10-3 to TRBJ2-7, with TRBD2 matching 7 bases. J gave up 5 bases and V 2 bases, and 6 bases lay outside the gene matches. The CDR3 is made up of 14 amino acids. The V gene's germline CDR1 is ENHRY and CDR2 SYGVKD. In nucleotides, the CDR3 is TGTGCCATCAGTGAGCGAGTGGGGGGGGACGAGCAGTACTTC. It encodes CAISERVGGDEQYF.

This chain uses TRBV6-5 with TRBJ2-7; 14 positions agree with TRBD2. Trimming removed 6 bases from V and 7 bases from J; junction bases left unmatched: 8. The CDR3 sequence is 15 residues long. Germline V CDR1 and CDR2: MNHEY, SVGAGI. CDR3 bases: TGTGCCAGCAGCCTGGGACTAGCGGGAGTAAAAGAGCAGTACTTC. Its protein is CASSLGLAGVKEQYF.

The chain has TRBV27 and TRBJ2-7, with 12 positions matching TRBD2. Germline-derived CDR1 and CDR2 are MNHEY and SMNVEV (reference sequence). This CDR3 comprises 15 residues. V lost 3 bases and J lost 3; bases outside the gene matches: 3. The CDR3 coding sequence is TGTGCCAGCAGTTTGACTAGCGGGAGTAGCTACGAGCAGTACTTC. It translates to CASSLTSGSSYEQYF.

At least ten counts were recorded for this clone. The chain couples TRBV20-1 to TRBJ1-6; D may be TRBD1 (6 bases). Germline V gene data show CDR1 as DFQATT and CDR2 as SNEGSKA (reference sequence). The germline V and J ends were trimmed by 5 bases and 7 bases, with 18 bases remaining between them. This CDR3 has 15 amino acids. The CDR3 reads CSAGEGTNENSPLHF. The DNA of the CDR3 is TGCAGTGCTGGTGAAGGGACAAATGAAAATTCACCCCTCCACTTT.

J is TRBJ1-1 and V is TRBV7-2; TRBD1 matches 7 bases. V lost 5 bases to trimming and J lost 13 bases; unmatched junction nucleotides: 16. This CDR3 region has 14 residues. CDR1 and CDR2 (germline): SGHTA, FQGNSA. The CDR3 region is CASSAPGTALKGFF. DNA of the CDR3: TGTGCCAGCAGCGCACCTGGGACAGCCTTGAAGGGTTTCTTT.

The chain combines TRBV10-3 with TRBJ2-1, with 10 positions matching TRBD2. This CDR3 contains 16 residues. CDR1 ENHRY and CDR2 SYGVKD come from the germline V gene. After removal of 3 bases from V and 5 bases from J, the junction contained 7 bases not matched to a gene. Written as DNA, the CDR3 is TGTGCCATCAGTGAACTTCTAGCGGGAGACCACAATGAGCAGTTCTTC. It codes for CAISELLAGDHNEQFF.

The rearrangement links TRBV7-9 to TRBJ2-7; D gene unclear. This CDR3 has 13 residues. Trimming took 1 base from V and 5 from J, leaving 9 bases between them. The germline gives CDR1 SEHNR, CDR2 FQNEAQ (reference sequence). DNA for the CDR3: TGTGCCAGCAGCTTAGGAGTATCGGACGAGCAGTACTTC. This encodes CASSLGVSDEQYF.

This rearrangement joins TRBV27 to TRBJ2-3; no definite D call. The V end was cut by 6 bases, the J end by 0 bases, with 10 bases between. The V gene's germline CDR1 is MNHEY and CDR2 SMNVEV (reference sequence). The CDR3 consists of 14 residues. This chain's CDR3 is CASRAIASTDTQYF. The DNA of the CDR3 is TGTGCCAGCAGAGCCATTGCTAGCACAGATACGCAGTATTTT.

V usage is TRBV4-1 and J usage is TRBJ2-1; D unresolved. Trimming took off 2 bases at V and 6 bases at J, with 11 bases between the two ends. Germline values: CDR1 MGHRA, CDR2 YSYEKL. This CDR3 region has 14 residues. CDR3: CASSQNRASNEQFF. Written as DNA, the CDR3 is TGCGCCAGCAGCCAAAATCGAGCAAGCAATGAGCAGTTCTTC.

The rearrangement links TRBV5-4 to TRBJ2-7, with 8 bases lining up with TRBD1. Per germline, CDR1 SGHNT and CDR2 YYREEE (reference sequence). The length of the CDR3 is 16 residues. V lost 0 bases and J lost 5; bases outside the gene matches: 10. Written as DNA, the CDR3 is TGTGCCAGCAGCTTGGGAGGGGACAGGAAGTGGAACGAGCAGTACTTC. It yields the protein CASSLGGDRKWNEQYF.

The chain carries TRBV5-4 and TRBJ2-7; 10 bases match TRBD1. This CDR3 has 13 residues. Trimming at V came to 5 bases and at J to 2 bases, leaving 1 base not matched to a gene. Germline CDR1 and CDR2: SGHNT and YYREEE (reference sequence). DNA of the CDR3: TGTGCCAGCAGAGGACAGGGGGCCTACGAGCAGTACTTC. Its protein product is CASRGQGAYEQYF.

The genes are TRBV3-1 (or the pseudogene TRBV3-2) and TRBJ2-7; D uncertain. The germline V and J ends were trimmed by 4 bases and 5 bases, with 9 bases remaining between them. In germline, CDR1 is LGHDT, CDR2 YNNKEL (reference sequence). This CDR3 region has 12 residues. CDR3 residues: CASSLFTNEQYF. In nucleotides, the CDR3 is TGTGCCAGCAGCCTATTTACTAACGAGCAGTACTTC.

V and J are TRBV5-1 and TRBJ2-5, with TRBD2 as a possible D gene (5 bases). V lost 6 bases to trimming and J lost 5 bases, with 8 bases between them. The CDR3 runs 11 residues. CDR1 is SGHRS and CDR2 is YFSETQ in the germline V gene. The CDR3 region has the DNA TGCGCCAGCACCGGGGTCGAGACCCAGTACTTC. Amino acid sequence: CASTGVETQYF. The full variable domain, in which reference TRBV5-1 and TRBJ2-5 provide the parts outside the CDR3, is KAGVTQTPRYLIKTRGQQVTLSCSPISGHRSVSWYQQTPGQGLQFLFEYFSETQRNKGNFPGRFSGRQFSNSRSEMNVSTLELGDSALYLCASTGVETQYFGPGTRLLVL.

Notes on this clone: This CDR3 is also generated by other DNA sequences in the sample. The chain is built from TRBV5-4 and TRBJ2-7; the D gene is possibly TRBD1 (5 bases). Trimming removed 0 bases from V and 3 bases from J, with 13 bases in between. The CDR3 covers 15 residues. Germline V gene sequence: CDR1 SGHNT, CDR2 YYREEE (reference sequence). CDR3 coding DNA: TGTGCCAGCAGCTTGGGGTTGGCAGGGCTCTACGAGCAGTACTTC. Encoded protein: CASSLGLAGLYEQYF.

V and J are TRBV14 and TRBJ1-2; D might be TRBD1 (6 bases). The V and J ends lost 3 bases and 3 bases respectively, with 14 bases between them. Germline assignment: CDR1 SGHDN and CDR2 FVKESK. The CDR3 length is 15 residues. The CDR3 region has the DNA TGTGCCAGCAGCCAGGCCACAGGGTTCGACTATGGCTACACCTTC. Translation: CASSQATGFDYGYTF.

The chain is built from TRBV2 and TRBJ2-5; 8 bases match TRBD2. Germline CDR1 and CDR2: SNHLY and FYNNEI. Losses at the gene ends were 3 bases for V and 5 bases for J; bases not matched to a gene: 11. The CDR3 is 16 residues long. The CDR3: CASSDPPRGGAETQYF. In nucleotides, the CDR3 is TGTGCCAGCAGTGACCCCCCCCGGGGGGGCGCTGAGACCCAGTACTTC.